This T cell receptor (beta chain) was captured by sequencing in a study of shared clonotypes between healthy human individuals. General observations from the study: Naive subsets tended to show greater estimated richness than memory subsets.

V dropped 5 bases and J dropped 4 bases, with 15 bases sitting between them. This CDR3 contains 14 residues. The germline CDR1 and CDR2 sequences are LNHNV and YYDKDF (reference sequence). Concerning this clone: Its matching antigen is unknown.

Using immunoSEQ multiplex PCR, the repertoire was profiled, and TCRdb retains in-frame clones only, with some absent. Among hundreds of thousands of clones listed, approximately 74% were seen once. Study donors comprised healthy, HIV-negative adults devoid of recent acute infection or vaccination. The chain recombines TRBV15 with TRBJ2-7, with D perhaps TRBD1 (6 bases). The sequence was obtained from a woman aged 25 to 39 in good health. Sequencing used memory CD4+ T cells sorted from blood. Sample subset: CD45RA-negative fraction. The CDR3 is CATSGAGVGYEQYF. The CDR3 region has the DNA TGTGCCACCAGCGGAGCAGGGGTGGGTTACGAGCAGTACTTC.